These 19 T cell receptor beta chains originate from one sample sequenced in a study of molecular identifiers for immune sequencing clone quantification. TCRdb called the PCR reads again in MiXCR, with one record for every CDR3 protein. Among just under 650,000 distinct CDR3 sequences listed, about 20% were seen once. Specimen: naive CD8+ T cells from blood, with Jurkat cell RNA spiked in. Subset given: FACS-sorted CD8+CD4-CCR7+CD45RA+ naive T cells. The receptor source for this set is a human donor in good health. Some libraries in this study had Jurkat cell RNA spiked in.

In regard to this clonotype: A much larger clone is a single base away; this may be a read error. This chain's CDR3 is CAWSAGPASYEQYF. The CDR3 DNA is TGTGCCTGGAGTGCTGGACCGGCCTCCTACGAGCAGTACTTC. The genes are TRBV30 and TRBJ2-7; D uncertain. The CDR3 extends over 14 amino acids. The ends were cut back, 1 base at V and 0 bases at J, with 10 bases in the middle. Looked up from germline, CDR1 is GTSNPN and CDR2 is SVGIG (reference sequence).

J is TRBJ2-1 and V is TRBV30; D not certain. The CDR3 contains 12 residues. Germline V gene sequence: CDR1 GTSNPN, CDR2 SVGIG (reference sequence). V lost 0 bases, J lost 7 bases, and 7 bases lay in between. The CDR3 is CAWSVMGNEQFF. In DNA form, the CDR3 reads TGTGCCTGGAGTGTAATGGGGAATGAGCAGTTCTTC.

This clonotype was counted between two and nine times. CDR3 sequence (DNA): TGTGCCAGCAGTCGCTCTTCGGGGGGCACAAATGAGCAGTTCTTC. It encodes CASSRSSGGTNEQFF. V and J are TRBV27 and TRBJ2-1; maybe TRBD2 (7 bases). With 5 bases removed from V and 7 bases from J, the gap between germline ends came to 18 bases. CDR3 length: 15 amino acids. Germline V gene sequence: CDR1 MNHEY, CDR2 SMNVEV (reference sequence).

This clonotype was observed many times. V usage is TRBV6-2 or TRBV6-3 and J usage is TRBJ1-5; unclear D gene. V gave up 11 bases and J gave up 5 bases, with 13 bases separating them. The CDR3 covers 12 residues. Germline CDR1 is MNHEY and CDR2 is SVGEGT. CDR3 residues: CALHPCDQPQHF. In DNA form, the CDR3 reads TGTGCCCTACACCCGTGTGATCAGCCCCAGCATTTT.

The sample holds a few counts of this clonotype. The genes are TRBV9 and TRBJ2-7; D remains unclear. Germline V gene data show CDR1 as SGDLS and CDR2 as YYNGEE. The CDR3 is 13 amino acids. Between the trimmed V and J ends, which lost 0 bases and 5 bases, there was a span of 9 bases. CDR3 loop: CASSVAGPDEQYF. CDR3 bases: TGTGCCAGCAGCGTAGCGGGCCCCGACGAGCAGTACTTC.

As for this clonotype: A clone one base away is much larger, so this may be a read error. This chain uses TRBV7-8 with TRBJ1-1; 8 nucleotides align to TRBD1. The CDR3 loop spans 12 amino acids. Germline V lookup: CDR1 SGHVS, CDR2 FQNEAQ. The CDR3 loop is CASRAGGEEAYF. The CDR3 DNA sequence: TGTGCCAGCAGAGCAGGGGGCGAGGAAGCTTACTTT. The full variable domain, in which reference TRBV7-8 and TRBJ1-1 provide the parts outside the CDR3, is GAGVSQSPRYKVAKRGQDVALRCDPISGHVSLFWYQQALGQGPEFLTYFQNEAQLDKSGLPSDRFFAERPEGSVSTLKIQRTQQEDSAVYLCASRAGGEEAYFGQGTRLTVV.

This clonotype has a count of ten or more. J is TRBJ1-1 and V is TRBV14; D gene unclear. The CDR3 runs to 16 residues. Trimming removed 3 bases at V and 5 bases at J, with 19 bases between. In germline, CDR1 is SGHDN, CDR2 FVKESK. The CDR3 DNA reads as TGTGCCAGCAGCCATGGGTTTTCGGAAAGATGGACTGAAGCTTTCTTT. The encoded protein is CASSHGFSERWTEAFF.

This clonotype was counted only a few times. A much larger clone differs by one base, so this may be a read error. This chain joins TRBV6-5 and TRBJ2-3; TRBD1 might be the D (6 bases). The germline gives CDR1 MNHEY, CDR2 SVGAGI. This CDR3 has 21 residues. The CDR3 is CASGYSNDLTGTTSRMDTQYF. In DNA form, the CDR3 reads TGTGCCAGCGGTTACTCGAACGATCTTACCGGGACAACAAGCCGAATGGATACGCAGTATTTT.

This clonotype was seen at least ten times. The chain carries TRBV7-9 and TRBJ2-7; D remains ambiguous. V lost 5 bases to trimming and J lost 0 bases, with 11 bases between them. The CDR3 spans 14 residues. Germline CDR1 is SEHNR and CDR2 is FQNEAQ (reference sequence). The CDR3: CASSRTESSYEQYF. The CDR3 DNA sequence: TGTGCCAGCAGCCGGACGGAGAGCTCCTACGAGCAGTACTTC.

This clonotype was picked up many times. The V call is TRBV5-1, the J call TRBJ2-3, with 8 bases lining up with TRBD2. Germline trimming cut 5 bases from V and 4 bases from J; bases unmatched to any gene: 15. Germline V gene sequence: CDR1 SGHRS, CDR2 YFSETQ. The CDR3 totals 17 residues. The CDR3 DNA reads as TGCGCCAGCAGGCAGTACCCGGGAGGGACCGTGGCAGATACGCAGTATTTT. It translates to CASRQYPGGTVADTQYF.

This clonotype has just a few counts. The chain joins TRBV15 to TRBJ2-7; D uncertain. The CDR3 loop spans 18 amino acids. V was shortened by 5 bases and J by 0 bases, with 23 bases between the two germline ends. The germline V gene encodes CDR1 LNHNV and CDR2 YYDKDF (reference sequence). The CDR3 DNA is TGTGCCACCAGCGAGGCCCGCCCTTACCCGCCGAGCTCCTACGAGCAGTACTTC. This gives the protein CATSEARPYPPSSYEQYF.

This clonotype has ten or more counts. The gene calls are TRBV2 and TRBJ1-2, with TRBD1 matching 7 bases. CDR3 length: 14 residues. V dropped 7 bases and J dropped 4; count of bases not matched to a gene: 9. CDR1 and CDR2 (germline): SNHLY, FYNNEI. As DNA, the CDR3 is TGTGCCAGCACCGAAAAGGAGGGGGCCTATGGCTACACCTTC. Translating gives CASTEKEGAYGYTF. The full variable domain, with the rest looked up from reference TRBV2 and TRBJ1-2, is EPEVTQTPSHQVTQMGQEVILRCVPISNHLYFYWYRQILGQKVEFLVSFYNNEISEKSEIFDDQFSVERPDGSNFTLKIRSTKLEDSAMYFCASTEKEGAYGYTFGSGTRLTVV.

This clonotype was seen many times. The chain combines TRBV7-8 with TRBJ2-7; TRBD1 agrees at 7 bases. This CDR3 comprises 13 residues. Per the germline V gene, CDR1 is SGHVS and CDR2 is FQNEAQ. V dropped 4 bases and J dropped 5; count of bases not matched to a gene: 5. The CDR3 nucleotides are TGTGCCAGCAGCTCGGACAGGAAAGACGAGCAGTACTTC. Its protein product is CASSSDRKDEQYF.

This clonotype was observed at least ten times. The chain recombines TRBV10-2 with TRBJ1-1, with TRBD1 as a possible D gene (5 bases). The V and J ends lost 5 bases and 8 bases respectively, with 9 bases between them. Germline V gene data show CDR1 as WSHSY and CDR2 as SAAADI. This CDR3 is built from 11 residues. The CDR3 DNA sequence: TGCGCCAGCAGTTTAAACAGGGAAGCTTTCTTT. Protein: CASSLNREAFF.

This clonotype was seen many times. This CDR3 is CASSPMDRVARNTEAFF. The DNA of the CDR3 is TGTGCCAGCTCCCCGATGGACAGGGTAGCTCGGAACACTGAAGCTTTCTTT. The chain uses TRBV6-2 or TRBV6-3 and TRBJ1-1, with 8 bases aligning to TRBD1. Germline values: CDR1 MNHEY, CDR2 SVGEGT. The V gene end was trimmed by 8 bases and the J gene end by 1 base; junction bases not matched to a gene: 15. The CDR3 has 17 residues.

V and J are TRBV19 and TRBJ2-7, with 7 positions matching TRBD1. The germline V gene encodes CDR1 LNHDA and CDR2 SQIVND (reference sequence). This CDR3 has 16 residues. J gave up 3 bases and V 4 bases, and 12 bases lay outside the gene matches. CDR3 protein: CASSTDRDRRYYEQYF. The CDR3 DNA follows: TGTGCCAGTAGTACCGACCGGGACAGAAGATACTACGAGCAGTACTTC.

Details on this clonotype: At one end the junction does not follow the germline gene, possibly because of a read error. The chain has TRBV12-5 and TRBJ2-1; unclear D gene. The CDR3 is made up of 11 amino acids. CDR1 LGHNT and CDR2 FRNRAP come from the germline V gene. The CDR3 spells CASGYDNERFF. Here the CDR3 DNA reads TGTGCTAGTGGCTACGACAATGAGCGGTTCTTC. Together with reference TRBV12-5 and TRBJ2-1, the CDR3 gives the full variable domain: DARVTQTPRHKVTEMGQEVTMRCQPILGHNTVFWYRQTMMQGLELLAYFRNRAPLDDSGMPKDRFSAEMPDATLATLKIQPSEPRDSAVYFCASGYDNERFFGPGTRLTVL.

The V and J genes are TRBV12-5 and TRBJ2-7; either TRBD1 or TRBD2 may fit D (5 bases each). There are 12 residues in the CDR3. Trimming cost V 7 bases and J 6 bases, with 13 bases left between them. Germline values: CDR1 LGHNT, CDR2 FRNRAP. The CDR3 protein is CASASLGGEQYF. As DNA, the CDR3 is TGTGCTAGTGCCTCCCTTGGGGGCGAGCAGTACTTC.

The chain links TRBV28 to TRBJ2-1; 8 bases match TRBD2. CDR1 and CDR2 (germline): MDHEN, SYDVKM. CDR3 length: 15 residues. With 6 bases clipped from V and 4 bases from J, the junction kept 8 bases outside the gene matches. The CDR3 sequence: CASSSRIAGYNEQFF. The DNA of the CDR3 is TGTGCCAGCAGCTCGAGGATAGCGGGGTACAATGAGCAGTTCTTC.